The 22 T cell receptor beta chains in this list originate from one sample, sequenced in a study of T cell responses to AZD1222 COVID-19 vaccine (dated by TCRdb to 2020 to 2023). Taken with the paper, the label for time point translates to: baseline before first vaccination. The library was built by means of the immunoSEQ multiplex PCR assay. This is the immuneACCESS table as TCRdb keeps it, with only in-frame sequences that have V and J called. A part of the clones is gone; compared with another copy, unresolved V genes explain less than half, and the rest is unexplained. For this sample there are tens of thousands of clones; approximately 89% appear just once. The top ten clonotypes cover approximately 2% of the sample. Material: peripheral blood, obtained on day 0 of AZD1222 vaccination. These receptors originate from an adult in good health.

The CDR3 region is CASSLVGGFGAFF. Written as DNA, the CDR3 is TGTGCCAGCAGCTTAGTCGGGGGATTCGGAGCTTTCTTT. V and J are TRBV7-9 and TRBJ1-1; the D gene is possibly TRBD1 (5 bases). Germline values: CDR1 SEHNR, CDR2 FQNEAQ (reference sequence). The CDR3 loop spans 13 amino acids. Trimming cost V 1 base and J 10 bases, with 13 bases left between them.

The V and J genes are TRBV28 and TRBJ1-1, with TRBD1 identical over 9 bases. The V and J ends lost 1 base and 3 bases, in that order; junction bases with no gene match: 6. Germline V gives CDR1 MDHEN, CDR2 SYDVKM. This CDR3 spans 16 amino acids. The chain's CDR3 is CASSLLPGQGYTEAFF. CDR3 in DNA: TGTGCCAGCAGTTTATTACCGGGACAGGGATACACTGAAGCTTTCTTT.

V is TRBV7-9 and J is TRBJ2-1; 9 bases match TRBD2. Germline CDR1 SEHNR, CDR2 FQNEAQ (reference sequence). This CDR3 region has 14 residues. With 1 base clipped from V and 10 bases from J, the junction kept 5 bases outside the gene matches. CDR3 protein: CASSLEGLAGEQFF. CDR3 bases: TGTGCCAGCAGCTTAGAGGGGCTAGCGGGAGAGCAGTTCTTC.

J is TRBJ2-7 and V is TRBV4-1; D remains unclear. The CDR3 totals 13 residues. The germline gives CDR1 MGHRA, CDR2 YSYEKL. V dropped 3 bases and J dropped 2 bases, with 8 bases sitting between them. The CDR3 loop is CASSQFTPYEQYF. The CDR3 coding sequence is TGCGCCAGCAGCCAGTTTACTCCCTACGAGCAGTACTTC.

The chain joins TRBV3-1 (or the pseudogene TRBV3-2) to TRBJ1-4, with a weak D call TRBD1 (5 bases). Looked up from germline, CDR1 is LGHDT and CDR2 is YNNKEL (reference sequence). This CDR3 has 12 residues. The V end lost 3 bases, the J end lost 8 bases, and 7 bases lay between the germline ends. CDR3 sequence: CASSQRQEKLFF. Here the CDR3 DNA reads TGTGCCAGCAGCCAGCGACAGGAAAAACTGTTTTTT.

The chain is built from TRBV3-1 (or the pseudogene TRBV3-2) and TRBJ1-5; perhaps TRBD1 as D (6 bases). The CDR3 consists of 16 residues. CDR1 and CDR2 from the germline V gene are LGHDT and YNNKEL (reference sequence). The ends were cut back, 1 base at V and 3 bases at J, with 13 bases in the middle. The CDR3 spells CASSQVTTGNNQPQHF. CDR3 sequence (DNA): TGTGCCAGCAGCCAAGTAACCACAGGGAACAATCAGCCCCAGCATTTT.

This sequence joins TRBV19 and TRBJ1-5; D is undetermined. The CDR3 is 15 amino acids. The germline CDR1 and CDR2 sequences are LNHDA and SQIVND (reference sequence). V lost 5 bases, J lost 0 bases, and 11 bases lay in between. CDR3: CASSARTGSNQPQHF. CDR3 nucleotides: TGTGCCAGTAGTGCACGGACCGGTAGCAATCAGCCCCAGCATTTT.

V gene TRBV19 combines with J gene TRBJ1-6; 11 positions agree with TRBD1. Trimming at V came to 4 bases and at J to 7 bases, leaving 3 bases not matched to a gene. There are 15 residues in the CDR3. Germline lookup yields CDR1 LNHDA and CDR2 SQIVND (reference sequence). The CDR3 DNA sequence: TGTGCCAGTAGTAGTTGGGACAGGGGGAATTCACCCCTCCACTTT. Its translation: CASSSWDRGNSPLHF.

V gene TRBV5-1 combines with J gene TRBJ2-5, with 9 bases lining up with TRBD2. After removal of 6 bases from V and 2 bases from J, the junction contained 11 bases not matched to a gene. This CDR3 region has 16 residues. Germline CDR1 reads SGHRS; CDR2 reads YFSETQ. CDR3 DNA: TGCGCCAGCACCCCGGGGGTAGCGGGGGCACAAGAGACCCAGTACTTC. Its protein product is CASTPGVAGAQETQYF.

V gene TRBV6-2 or TRBV6-3 combines with J gene TRBJ2-7, with 7 bases aligning to TRBD1. CDR1 is MNHEY, CDR2 SVGEGT, per germline. The CDR3 contains 13 residues. J gave up 3 bases and V 6 bases, and 5 bases lay outside the gene matches. The DNA of the CDR3 is TGTGCCAGCAGCAGTCGACAGGGCTACGAGCAGTACTTC. Its translation is CASSSRQGYEQYF.

This chain joins TRBV3-1 (or the pseudogene TRBV3-2) and TRBJ2-2; 9 positions agree with TRBD2. V was clipped by 4 bases and J by 6 bases; unmatched bases: 9. Per germline, CDR1 LGHDT and CDR2 YNNKEL (reference sequence). This CDR3 has 16 amino acids. CDR3 loop: CASSRSGTSKPGELFF. The CDR3 DNA reads as TGTGCCAGCAGCCGCTCCGGGACTAGCAAACCCGGGGAGCTGTTTTTT.

The chain employs TRBV5-8 and TRBJ1-2, with unresolved D. This CDR3 has 14 residues. The germline CDR1 and CDR2 sequences are SGHTS and YDEGEE. V gave up 2 bases and J gave up 1 base, with 9 bases separating them. The CDR3 DNA reads as TGTGCCAGCAGCTTATTGGGTCTTAACTATGGCTACACCTTC. Translation: CASSLLGLNYGYTF.

The chain joins TRBV7-8 to TRBJ1-5; 7 positions match TRBD1. Germline assignment: CDR1 SGHVS and CDR2 FQNEAQ. Losses at the gene ends were 5 bases for V and 6 bases for J; bases not matched to a gene: 7. The CDR3 extends over 14 amino acids. The CDR3 reads CASSLRQGGQPQHF. CDR3 DNA: TGTGCCAGCAGCCTCCGACAGGGCGGTCAGCCCCAGCATTTT.

The chain uses TRBV25-1 and TRBJ2-7; D not resolved. The CDR3 covers 15 residues. V gave up 4 bases and J gave up 0 bases, with 13 bases separating them. The germline CDR1 and CDR2 sequences are MGHDK and SYGVNS. CDR3 amino acids: CASSGNLQSSYEQYF. CDR3 coding DNA: TGTGCCAGCAGTGGGAACTTGCAGAGCTCCTACGAGCAGTACTTC.

In this sample, this clone turned up once. As DNA, the CDR3 is TGTGCCAGCGGCAGCATGGACAGGGTCGGGGACGAGCAGTACTTC. It codes for CASGSMDRVGDEQYF. The chain has TRBV27 and TRBJ2-7; 8 bases align to TRBD1. This CDR3 contains 15 residues. Unmatched junction bases numbered 14, after V lost 8 bases and J lost 5 bases. The V gene's germline CDR1 is MNHEY and CDR2 SMNVEV (reference sequence).

The genes are TRBV7-2 and TRBJ2-2, with D perhaps given as TRBD1 or TRBD2 (5 bases each). Looked up from germline, CDR1 is SGHTA and CDR2 is FQGNSA. The CDR3 length is 15 residues. V gave up 5 bases and J gave up 5 bases, with 15 bases separating them. The CDR3 bases are TGTGCCAGCAGCAGCACCGAGGGGAGTACCGGGGAGCTGTTTTTT. Its translation: CASSSTEGSTGELFF.

A single count supports this clone. The genes are TRBV18 and TRBJ2-1; TRBD2 aligns across 9 bases. This CDR3 is 15 amino acids long. Looked up from germline, CDR1 is KGHSH and CDR2 is LQKENI. V was clipped by 6 bases and J by 6 bases; unmatched bases: 9. CDR3 amino acids: CASSPSGGLGNEQFF. Written as DNA, the CDR3 is TGTGCCAGCTCCCCGAGCGGGGGGCTGGGCAATGAGCAGTTCTTC.

This clone came up once. The V and J genes are TRBV4-1 and TRBJ1-2; 7 bases line up with TRBD1. This CDR3 contains 14 residues. Germline V lookup: CDR1 MGHRA, CDR2 YSYEKL. The V gene end was trimmed by 5 bases and the J gene end by 5 bases; junction bases not matched to a gene: 8. The CDR3 reads CASSVREGQYGYTF. In DNA form, the CDR3 reads TGCGCCAGCAGCGTAAGGGAGGGACAGTATGGCTACACCTTC.

This chain uses TRBV24-1 with TRBJ1-2, with D tentatively TRBD1 (5 bases). Germline V gives CDR1 KGHDR, CDR2 SFDVKD. The CDR3 length is 10 residues. Trimming pared 12 bases from V and 12 bases from J, leaving 16 bases between. In DNA form, the CDR3 reads TGTGCCGCACCGGAGGGGAGCGACACCTTC. Protein sequence: CAAPEGSDTF.

The V call is TRBV19, the J call TRBJ1-3; D is unclear. Between the trimmed V and J ends, which lost 1 base and 3 bases, there was a span of 4 bases. CDR1 and CDR2 from the germline V gene are LNHDA and SQIVND (reference sequence). This CDR3 has 13 amino acids. The CDR3 spells CASSIAGGNTIYF. The CDR3 DNA follows: TGTGCCAGTAGTATAGCGGGTGGAAACACCATATATTTT.

The V gene is TRBV3-1 (or the pseudogene TRBV3-2), the J gene TRBJ2-5, with no clear D. Deletions cut 4 bases from V and 5 bases from J, with 11 bases between. The CDR3 has 13 residues. Germline V gene data show CDR1 as LGHDT and CDR2 as YNNKEL (reference sequence). CDR3 residues: CASSLRRRETQYF. The CDR3 region has the DNA TGTGCCAGCAGCCTGCGACGGCGGGAGACCCAGTACTTC.

The chain employs TRBV7-2 and TRBJ2-5; maybe TRBD1 (5 bases). This CDR3 has 14 amino acids. Between the trimmed V and J ends, which lost 4 bases and 7 bases, there was a span of 16 bases. CDR1 is SGHTA and CDR2 is FQGNSA in the germline V gene. The CDR3 protein is CASSSGHRWVTQYF. CDR3 sequence (DNA): TGTGCCAGCAGCTCCGGACACCGGTGGGTGACCCAGTACTTC.